The clone carrying this T cell receptor (beta chain) was recorded only once. This sample is drawn from a study of cytomegalovirus exposure and HLA in healthy donors. Primers: 60 Vbeta forward and 13 Jbeta reverse. Only in-frame clones appear in the TCRdb table, and some are missing; sequencing was by immunoSEQ multiplex PCR. The table records about 160,000 clones, roughly 73% of them present only once. Sequencing was carried out using PBMCs. This TCR came from a woman between 18 and 29 years old in good health and CMV-seronegative.

The CDR3 region is CASSLGEVGRRLGGYTF. As DNA, the CDR3 is TGTGCCAGCAGCTTGGGGGAGGTGGGCAGGCGGTTAGGGGGCTACACCTTC. The genes are TRBV7-2 and TRBJ1-2; the D gene is possibly TRBD1 (5 bases). CDR1 and CDR2 from the germline V gene are SGHTA and FQGNSA. V was clipped by 3 bases and J by 8 bases, with 25 bases between them. CDR3 length equals 17 residues.